Listed below are T cell receptor beta chains from one sample, sequenced in a study of regulatory T cells in long-lasting Graves disease. TCRdb processed the multiplex PCR reads anew with MiXCR; each CDR3 protein has one entry. This sample has roughly 560,000 distinct CDR3 sequences; around 12% occur once, and the top ten carry approximately 9%. This same sample was also part of a study on T cells in Graves' hyperthyroidism and ophthalmopathy.

This specimen consisted of peripheral blood mononuclear cells (PBMCs), obtained at new diagnosis, from a patient treated with antithyroid drugs. These receptors came from a woman under 40 with Graves disease. Both conserved end residues are trimmed from each CDR3. Each record gives: J gene, V gene, D gene, CDR3 protein. D genes are given only for firm matches.

J gene: TRBJ2-2; V gene: TRBV12-5; D gene: .; CDR3 protein: ASGLGDLPNTGELF
J gene: TRBJ2-3; V gene: TRBV28; D gene: TRBD2; CDR3 protein: ASSQPRLALSTDTQY
J gene: TRBJ1-2; V gene: TRBV5-6; D gene: .; CDR3 protein: ASSYTGRLYGYT
J gene: TRBJ1-1; V gene: TRBV7-8; D gene: .; CDR3 protein: ASSHGRIFSMNTEAF
J gene: TRBJ2-7; V gene: TRBV7-2; D gene: TRBD2; CDR3 protein: ASSRLRESAAEQY
J gene: TRBJ2-2; V gene: TRBV30; D gene: .; CDR3 protein: AWKTGSTGELF
J gene: TRBJ1-4; V gene: TRBV9; D gene: .; CDR3 protein: ASSVGAGREKLF
J gene: TRBJ1-1; V gene: TRBV7-2; D gene: .; CDR3 protein: ASSPLWAWGTEAF
J gene: TRBJ2-5; V gene: TRBV29-1; D gene: .; CDR3 protein: SAAGTTKETQY
J gene: TRBJ2-1; V gene: TRBV2; D gene: .; CDR3 protein: ASTGDFNEQF
J gene: TRBJ1-1; V gene: TRBV15; D gene: .; CDR3 protein: ATSRDGGYFTEAF
J gene: TRBJ2-2; V gene: TRBV24-1; D gene: TRBD1; CDR3 protein: ATRGQGGLSGELF
J gene: TRBJ1-2; V gene: TRBV18; D gene: .; CDR3 protein: ASSPEAAGPRGGYT
J gene: TRBJ1-4; V gene: TRBV6-9; D gene: .; CDR3 protein: ASSYRSSNEKLF
J gene: TRBJ2-2; V gene: TRBV20-1; D gene: TRBD2; CDR3 protein: SARVGRSTGELF
J gene: TRBJ2-3; V gene: TRBV11-2; D gene: TRBD1; CDR3 protein: ASSSRTGRTDTQY